Below are 23 T cell receptor beta chains sequenced from a single sample in a study of T-cell memory formation after mild COVID-19. TCRdb reanalysed the 5' RACE reads using MiXCR and keeps one entry per CDR3 protein. The sample holds around 410,000 distinct CDR3 sequences, under 25% seen once. The sample taken for sequencing was PBMCs or a T cell subset sorted from them (not recorded which). All receptors derive from an adult woman who had mild COVID-19 (a few samples of this study predate the infection). Cell type and time point are not known.

This chain uses TRBV23-1 with TRBJ2-1, with 9 bases that match TRBD2. TRBV23-1 counts as an open reading frame of uncertain function. Trimming removed 10 bases from V and 0 bases from J; junction bases left unmatched: 10. CDR3 length: 16 residues. The CDR3 nucleotides are TGCGCCACCCTTCGCCTAGCGGGGATCTCCTACAATGAGCAGTTCTTC. Its translation is CATLRLAGISYNEQFF.

The rearrangement links TRBV7-2 to TRBJ2-4; TRBD1 might be the D (5 bases). V lost 4 bases, J lost 6 bases, and 13 bases lay in between. In germline, CDR1 is SGHTA, CDR2 FQGNSA. The CDR3 length is 14 residues. The CDR3 region is CASSWGNRVNIQYF. The DNA for the CDR3 is TGTGCCAGCAGCTGGGGCAACCGTGTAAACATTCAGTACTTC. The whole variable domain, filled in from reference TRBV7-2 and TRBJ2-4, reads GAGVSQSPSNKVTEKGKDVELRCDPISGHTALYWYRQSLGQGLEFLIYFQGNSAPDKSGLPSDRFSAERTGGSVSTLTIQRTQQEDSAVYLCASSWGNRVNIQYFGAGTRLSVL.

This clonotype was counted many times. The V and J genes are TRBV5-1 and TRBJ2-1; TRBD1 agrees at 7 bases. The V segment lost 1 base and the J segment 10 bases; nucleotides outside the gene matches: 11. The CDR3 consists of 15 residues. Germline V gives CDR1 SGHRS, CDR2 YFSETQ. The CDR3, as DNA: TGCGCCAGCAGCTTGTCTGGGACAGCGGATGGCGAGCAGTTCTTC. Translation gives CASSLSGTADGEQFF.

This clonotype was detected a few times. V is TRBV5-1 and J is TRBJ1-4, with 10 bases that match TRBD1. V lost 2 bases to trimming and J lost 8 bases; unmatched junction nucleotides: 9. There are 16 residues in the CDR3. CDR1 and CDR2 from the germline V gene are SGHRS and YFSETQ. The CDR3 loop reads CASSFGRGTGAEKLFF. DNA for the CDR3: TGCGCCAGCAGCTTCGGCCGGGGGACAGGGGCCGAAAAACTGTTTTTT.

This clonotype was picked up a small number of times. The chain has TRBV6-1 and TRBJ1-3; D unclear. Germline V gene data show CDR1 as MNHNS and CDR2 as SASEGT. The V end lost 1 base, the J end lost 5 bases, and 9 bases lay between the germline ends. The CDR3 is 14 amino acids. Here the CDR3 DNA reads TGTGCCAGCAGTGAAGGTACCAGTCGAAACACCATATATTTT. Encoded protein: CASSEGTSRNTIYF.

This clonotype was counted many times. The genes are TRBV3-1 and TRBJ1-1; D not certain. V lost 1 base, J lost 0 bases, and 9 bases lay in between. The CDR3 consists of 15 residues. The germline V gene encodes CDR1 LGHDT and CDR2 YNNKEL (reference sequence). CDR3 loop: CASSQGTLMNTEAFF. The DNA of the CDR3 is TGTGCCAGCAGCCAAGGAACCCTTATGAACACTGAAGCTTTCTTT.

The CDR3 loop is CASSVSSLGQGYNEQFF. The CDR3 DNA reads as TGTGCCAGCAGCGTATCATCTCTCGGACAGGGCTACAATGAGCAGTTCTTC. V usage is TRBV9 and J usage is TRBJ2-1, with 8 bases lining up with TRBD1. The CDR3 runs to 17 residues. The germline CDR1 and CDR2 sequences are SGDLS and YYNGEE. The ends lost 1 base at V and 3 bases at J; junction bases unmatched: 9.

The V call is TRBV28, the J call TRBJ2-1; D gene unclear. Germline V lookup: CDR1 MDHEN, CDR2 SYDVKM. The length of the CDR3 is 14 residues. V shed 1 base and J shed 4 bases, with 8 bases lying between them. This chain's CDR3 is CASSLSALYNEQFF. In nucleotides, the CDR3 is TGTGCCAGCAGTTTATCCGCGCTGTACAATGAGCAGTTCTTC.

This clonotype occurred a few times. The chain recombines TRBV11-1 with TRBJ2-7; 9 nucleotides match TRBD2. There are 15 residues in the CDR3. V lost 4 bases to trimming and J lost 2 bases; unmatched junction nucleotides: 6. The germline V gene has CDR1 SGHAT and CDR2 FQDESV (reference sequence). The CDR3 loop reads CASSSWTSDTYEQYF. The CDR3 DNA sequence: TGTGCCAGCAGCTCGTGGACTAGCGACACCTACGAGCAGTACTTC.

There are many counts of this clonotype. V and J are TRBV7-9 and TRBJ2-7; D remains ambiguous. V was cut by 5 bases and J by 3 bases, with 8 bases left in between. The CDR3 is 12 amino acids. Germline lookup yields CDR1 SEHNR and CDR2 FQNEAQ (reference sequence). Here the CDR3 reads CASSRNSYEQYF. The CDR3 DNA sequence: TGTGCCAGCAGCCGAAACAGCTACGAGCAGTACTTC.

The gene calls are TRBV20-1 and TRBJ2-1, with 7 bases aligning to TRBD2. The length of the CDR3 is 18 residues. V dropped 0 bases and J dropped 0; count of bases not matched to a gene: 11. CDR1 DFQATT and CDR2 SNEGSKA come from the germline V gene (reference sequence). The CDR3 region is CSARDHGRAAGSYNEQFF. The CDR3 nucleotides are TGCAGTGCTAGAGATCATGGGAGGGCCGCCGGCTCCTACAATGAGCAGTTCTTC.

The chain joins TRBV29-1 to TRBJ2-7; TRBD1 is a possible D gene (6 bases). Trimming cost V 4 bases and J 3 bases, with 13 bases left between them. The germline gives CDR1 SQVTM, CDR2 ANQGSEA. The CDR3 runs 13 residues. CDR3: CSVVAGVGYEQYF. CDR3 bases: TGCAGCGTTGTGGCAGGGGTTGGCTACGAGCAGTACTTC.

The chain links TRBV18 to TRBJ2-7, with D hard to call. The V end was cut by 3 bases, the J end by 5 bases, with 11 bases between. This CDR3 has 13 amino acids. CDR1 is KGHSH, CDR2 LQKENI, per germline. The CDR3 bases are TGTGCCAGCTCACCGGATTTGGTTAACGAGCAGTACTTC. It translates to CASSPDLVNEQYF. Filled out from reference TRBV18 and TRBJ2-7, the complete variable domain reads NAGVMQNPRHLVRRRGQEARLRCSPMKGHSHVYWYRQLPEEGLKFMVYLQKENIIDESGMPKERFSAEFPKEGPSILRIQQVVRGDSAAYFCASSPDLVNEQYFGPGTRLTVT.

Comment on this clonotype: Compared with germline, one end of the junction differs, possibly owing to a read error. This chain uses TRBV7-2 with TRBJ2-7, with 9 bases matching TRBD1. Germline V gene sequence: CDR1 SGHTA, CDR2 FQGNSA. This CDR3 has 19 amino acids. The CDR3 loop reads CASSLPGQGTFSGAYEHYF. The CDR3 region has the DNA TGTGCCAGCAGCTTGCCGGGACAGGGAACCTTCTCGGGGGCCTACGAGCATTACTTC. Variable domain in full (rest from reference TRBV7-2 and TRBJ2-7): GAGVSQSPSNKVTEKGKDVELRCDPISGHTALYWYRQSLGQGLEFLIYFQGNSAPDKSGLPSDRFSAERTGGSVSTLTIQRTQQEDSAVYLCASSLPGQGTFSGAYEHYFGPGTRLTVT.

This sequence joins TRBV11-2 and TRBJ2-1; D is uncertain. This CDR3 comprises 11 residues. The germline V gene encodes CDR1 SGHAT and CDR2 FQNNGV. V lost 5 bases, J lost 9 bases, and 8 bases lay in between. In DNA form, the CDR3 reads TGTGCCAGCAGCCTAATGGGTGAGCAGTTCTTC. This gives the protein CASSLMGEQFF.

This clonotype was counted only a few times. V is TRBV3-1 and J is TRBJ2-5; D is unclear. The V gene's germline CDR1 is LGHDT and CDR2 YNNKEL (reference sequence). Between the trimmed V and J ends, which lost 0 bases and 9 bases, there was a span of 14 bases. The CDR3 runs to 14 residues. DNA of the CDR3: TGTGCCAGCAGCCAAGAAGGCAACCCCTCGGCCCAGTACTTC. It translates to CASSQEGNPSAQYF.

V usage is TRBV20-1 and J usage is TRBJ1-2, with a possible D match to TRBD1 (5 bases). This CDR3 spans 13 amino acids. Germline CDR1 is DFQATT and CDR2 is SNEGSKA (reference sequence). V gave up 3 bases and J gave up 5 bases, with 13 bases separating them. This CDR3 reads CSARVREGYGYTF. In DNA, the CDR3 is TGCAGTGCTAGGGTCAGGGAAGGGTATGGCTACACCTTC.

This clonotype was seen more than once but under ten times. The rearrangement links TRBV6-5 to TRBJ2-7, with D hard to call. CDR3 length: 13 residues. From germline, CDR1 is MNHEY and CDR2 SVGAGI. V gave up 0 bases and J gave up 2 bases, with 5 bases separating them. The CDR3 loop is CASSYSPAYEQYF. CDR3 bases: TGTGCCAGCAGTTACTCACCCGCCTACGAGCAGTACTTC.

This sequence joins TRBV7-9 and TRBJ2-7, with a weak D call TRBD1 (6 bases). The ends were cut back, 4 bases at V and 4 bases at J, with 11 bases in the middle. CDR1 is SEHNR, CDR2 FQNEAQ, per germline (reference sequence). The CDR3 contains 13 residues. CDR3 DNA: TGTGCCAGCAGCTGGGGACATTCTTACGAGCAGTACTTC. As protein: CASSWGHSYEQYF.

This clonotype has a handful of counts. The V gene is TRBV19, the J gene TRBJ1-5; a possible D gene is TRBD1 (6 bases). CDR1 LNHDA and CDR2 SQIVND come from the germline V gene (reference sequence). V lost 8 bases to trimming and J lost 5 bases, with 16 bases between them. The CDR3 covers 14 residues. Written as DNA, the CDR3 is TGTGCCAGTGGGGGCGGGGTTTCGGATCAGCCCCAGCATTTT. This encodes CASGGGVSDQPQHF.

This clonotype was seen only a few times. The J gene is TRBJ2-7, the V gene TRBV9; 9 nucleotides agree with TRBD1. Germline V gene data show CDR1 as SGDLS and CDR2 as YYNGEE. CDR3 length: 14 amino acids. The V gene end was trimmed by 2 bases and the J gene end by 3 bases; junction bases not matched to a gene: 3. The CDR3 DNA reads as TGTGCCAGCAGCGTGACGACAGGGGGCTACGAGCAGTACTTC. Translating it yields CASSVTTGGYEQYF.

In this sample, this clonotype turned up a few times. The chain employs TRBV7-9 and TRBJ1-4; no firm D call. V was clipped by 1 base and J by 2 bases, with 5 bases between them. This CDR3 has 14 amino acids. Germline CDR1 SEHNR, CDR2 FQNEAQ (reference sequence). CDR3 residues: CASSLGNTNEKLFF. The CDR3 nucleotides are TGTGCCAGCAGCTTAGGGAACACTAATGAAAAACTGTTTTTT.

V is TRBV19 and J is TRBJ1-1; D remains ambiguous. The germline V gene encodes CDR1 LNHDA and CDR2 SQIVND (reference sequence). V lost 2 bases and J 6 bases, leaving 10 bases between the germline ends. This CDR3 is 13 amino acids long. The CDR3 bases are TGTGCCAGTAGTATAAATTCGGCAGCTGAAGCTTTCTTT. Translated: CASSINSAAEAFF. Full variable domain (missing parts from reference TRBV19 and TRBJ1-1): DGGITQSPKYLFRKEGQNVTLSCEQNLNHDAMYWYRQDPGQGLRLIYYSQIVNDFQKGDIAEGYSVSREKKESFPLTVTSAQKNPTAFYLCASSINSAAEAFFGQGTRLTVV.